A selection of T cell receptor beta chains follows, all from one sample in a study of cytomegalovirus exposure and HLA in healthy donors. Produced via immunoSEQ multiplex PCR; TCRdb's table is partial and in-frame only. The sample data list under 120,000 clones. Sequencing input: PBMCs. These receptors were taken from a man aged 45-65 years in good health and CMV-seronegative. Both conserved end residues are part of each CDR3. Each record gives: J gene, CDR3 length, D gene, V gene, CDR3 DNA, CDR3 protein. D genes are given only for firm matches.

TRBJ1-5 13 - TRBV2 TGTGCCAGCAGTGATAGGGGTCAGCAGCCCCAGCATTTT CASSDRGQQPQHF
TRBJ2-2 13 - TRBV6-5 TGTGCCAGCAGTTACCAAAACACCGGGGAGCTGTTTTTT CASSYQNTGELFF
TRBJ2-3 17 - TRBV18 TGTGCCAGCTCACCATCACCGGTGTTACAGGGCACAGATACGCAGTATTTT CASSPSPVLQGTDTQYF
TRBJ1-2 13 TRBD1 TRBV6-1 TGTGCCACCAAGATTCAGGGGGCTAGAGGCTACACCTTC CATKIQGARGYTF
TRBJ2-7 13 - TRBV27 TGTGCCACCTCTTTGAGGGGGACCTACGAGCAGTACTTC CATSLRGTYEQYF
TRBJ1-2 14 - TRBV7-6 TGTGCCAGCAGCTTAGATGCCGGTAACTATGGCTACACCTTC CASSLDAGNYGYTF
TRBJ1-2 15 TRBD1 TRBV4-3 TGCGCCAGCAGCCAAGAGGGGGACAGGGGTTATGGCTACACCTTC CASSQEGDRGYGYTF
TRBJ1-5 14 TRBD1 TRBV30 TGTGCCTGGGGAGACAGGGGAAGTAATCAGCCCCAGCATTTT CAWGDRGSNQPQHF
TRBJ1-4 16 - TRBV7-8 TGTGCCAGCAGCTTAGGAGGAAGCTCAACTAATGAAAAACTGTTTTTT CASSLGGSSTNEKLFF
TRBJ1-2 16 TRBD1 TRBV7-3 TGTGCCAGCAGCTTACGCCCCGGGACAGGGGAGGAAGGCTACACCTTC CASSLRPGTGEEGYTF
TRBJ2-7 13 - TRBV7-8 TGTGCCAGCAGCTTAGGGCATCGCTACGAGCAGTACTTC CASSLGHRYEQYF
TRBJ2-7 13 - TRBV7-2 TGTGCCAGCAGCTTGGCCTACAGCTACGAGCAGTACTTC CASSLAYSYEQYF
TRBJ2-1 16 TRBD1 TRBV18 TGTGCCAGCTCACAGGGACAGGGCGTCTCCTACAATGAGCAGTTCTTC CASSQGQGVSYNEQFF
TRBJ2-1 12 - TRBV19 TGTGCCAGTAGCGACAGAGACAATGAGCAGTTCTTC CASSDRDNEQFF
TRBJ1-4 15 - TRBV2 TGTGCCAGCAGTGGCCGGACAACAACTAATGAAAAACTGTTTTTT CASSGRTTTNEKLFF
TRBJ1-6 15 - TRBV6-1 TGTGCCAGCAGTGAACTCCCCGGTAGGGGCTCACCCCTCCACTTT CASSELPGRGSPLHF
TRBJ2-5 16 - TRBV10-3 TGTGCCATCAGCGCCCCCCCCGCAGGGTTTCAAGAGACCCAGTACTTC CAISAPPAGFQETQYF
TRBJ1-4 15 - TRBV18 TGTGCCAGCTCACCTCAGGAGGGGCGGGATGAAAAACTGTTTTTT CASSPQEGRDEKLFF
TRBJ2-2 14 TRBD2 TRBV29-1 TGCAGCGTGACCACTAGCGGCCCCACCGGGGAGCTGTTTTTT CSVTTSGPTGELFF
TRBJ1-6 15 TRBD1 TRBV5-6 TGTGCCAGCAGCAGTCGGACAGGTCGAAATTCACCCCTCCACTTT CASSSRTGRNSPLHF
TRBJ1-5 13 - TRBV11-2 TGTGCCAGCAGCTTAGACAGGGCACAGCCCCAGCATTTT CASSLDRAQPQHF
TRBJ1-5 15 TRBD1 TRBV6-5 TGTGCCAGCAGGACAGGGGCGGGTAACAATCAGCCCCAACATTTT CASRTGAGNNQPQHF
TRBJ2-4 15 - TRBV7-2 TGTGCCAGCAGCTCGGTGTCAGGAAAAAAAAACATTCAGTACTTC CASSSVSGKKNIQYF
TRBJ1-5 15 - TRBV18 TGTGCCAGCTCACCGAGCGGGGGCGCGGATCAGCCCCAGCATTTT CASSPSGGADQPQHF